The source of this TCR beta chain is a study of blood T cell repertoires in COVID-19. V was shortened by 3 bases and J by 0 bases, with 13 bases between the two germline ends. The CDR3 extends over 16 amino acids. CDR1 is MGHRA and CDR2 is YSYEKL in the germline V gene. The table came from immunoSEQ multiplex PCR; TCRdb's copy has only in-frame clones and leaves some out. The sample comprises hundreds of thousands of clones, 85% to 90% of which are singletons, and 0.7% to 0.85% rests with the top ten. Sequenced input: peripheral blood. The receptor was derived from a man aged 18-30 years with COVID-19, enrolled during active disease. V and J are TRBV4-1 and TRBJ2-3, with TRBD1 as a possible D gene (6 bases). In DNA form, the CDR3 reads TGCGCCAGCAGCCAGTCTCACAGGGTCAGCACAGATACGCAGTATTTT. Amino acid sequence: CASSQSHRVSTDTQYF.